This TCR beta chain was found in a study of T-cell memory formation after mild COVID-19. Across the whole study: TCR clustering was largely donor specific. Study-wide results and caveats: Clones contracting over day 15 to 85 were CD4/CD8 balanced, with later expanders leaning CD4+. The main location of contracting CD4+ clones was CM and EM, and that of contracting CD8+ clones was EMRA.

This clonotype occurred a few times. Its specificity is not known. Trimming stripped 4 bases from V and 6 bases from J, with 11 bases between. From germline, CDR1 is SGHNT and CDR2 YYREEE (reference sequence). This CDR3 comprises 12 residues. TCRdb itself ran the 5' RACE reads through MiXCR, one entry per CDR3 protein. The sample lists about 360,000 distinct CDR3 sequences; approximately 15% were seen once. Source material: PBMCs or a T cell subset sorted from them (not recorded which). This rearrangement joins TRBV5-4 to TRBJ2-7; either TRBD1 or TRBD2 may supply D (5 bases each). The receptor's source is a man between 18 and 35 years old who had mild COVID-19 (a few samples of this study predate the infection). Cell type and time point are not known. The CDR3 loop reads CASSRDRGEQYF. Here the CDR3 DNA reads TGTGCCAGCAGCCGGGACCGAGGCGAGCAGTACTTC.